These 12 T cell receptor beta chains were sequenced from one sample in a study of regulatory T cells in long-lasting Graves disease. Time point here: newly diagnosed GD, antithyroid drugs for less than 3 months. Scientists built the TCR library using RNA that was extracted from PBMCs. iRepertoire HTBI primers and Arm-PCR of CDR3 regions built TCR beta libraries. TCRdb processed the multiplex PCR reads anew with MiXCR; each CDR3 protein has one entry. The repertoire consists of roughly 610,000 distinct CDR3 sequences, with roughly 15% occurring once and the leading ten covering about 20%. The same sample was also studied in work on T cells in Graves' hyperthyroidism and ophthalmopathy.

The sample in question was peripheral blood mononuclear cells (PBMCs), obtained at new diagnosis, from a patient treated with antithyroid drugs. The receptors were gathered from a woman under 40 with Graves disease.

This clonotype was observed many times. V usage is TRBV6-2 or TRBV6-3 and J usage is TRBJ1-2; D perhaps matches TRBD1 (6 bases). The CDR3 runs to 14 residues. Trimming pared 6 bases from V and 1 base from J, leaving 12 bases between. The germline V gene encodes CDR1 MNHEY and CDR2 SVGEGT. This chain's CDR3 is CASRKTGLNYGYTF. For the CDR3, the DNA is TGTGCCAGCAGAAAGACAGGTCTTAACTATGGCTACACCTTC.

This chain links TRBV19 with TRBJ1-2; D is undetermined. Trimming removed 7 bases from V and 2 bases from J, with 11 bases in between. The CDR3 covers 13 residues. Looked up from germline, CDR1 is LNHDA and CDR2 is SQIVND (reference sequence). The CDR3 loop reads CASKFGENYGYTF. CDR3 bases: TGTGCCAGTAAATTCGGAGAAAACTATGGCTACACCTTC.

This clonotype was found many times. In DNA form, the CDR3 reads TGTGCCAGCACCGCCGAAGCCGTGGGCAATGAGCAGTTCTTC. Translating gives CASTAEAVGNEQFF. V is TRBV6-2 or TRBV6-3 and J is TRBJ2-1; no clear D gene. Trimming took off 7 bases at V and 6 bases at J, with 16 bases between the two ends. This CDR3 is built from 14 residues. CDR1 and CDR2 (germline): MNHEY, SVGEGT.

The sample holds a few counts of this clonotype. The CDR3 nucleotides are TGTGCCACCCTCCCCCGGGATTCGGGAGCTTTCTTT. Encoded protein: CATLPRDSGAFF. The V call is TRBV24-1, the J call TRBJ1-1; D is unresolved. The CDR3 is 12 residues long. Germline-derived CDR1 and CDR2 are KGHDR and SFDVKD. V was shortened by 9 bases and J by 10 bases, with 17 bases between the two germline ends.

In its sample, this clonotype was seen many times. The chain couples TRBV12-3 or TRBV12-4 to TRBJ1-6, with 8 bases identical to TRBD1. The CDR3 has 15 amino acids. Trimming removed 6 bases from V and 7 bases from J; junction bases left unmatched: 8. CDR3 in amino acids: CASRKTGTGNSPLHF. Here the CDR3 DNA reads TGTGCCAGCAGGAAAACCGGGACAGGAAATTCACCCCTCCACTTT.

The gene calls are TRBV20-1 and TRBJ2-3; weak D call: TRBD1 (6 bases). The CDR3 is 17 residues long. Germline V gives CDR1 DFQATT, CDR2 SNEGSKA (reference sequence). The V and J ends lost 6 bases and 3 bases respectively, with 25 bases between them. The CDR3 region has the DNA TGCAGTGCGCTCGACGGAAGACAGGTGTATGTTACAGATACGCAGTATTTT. Translating gives CSALDGRQVYVTDTQYF.

Many counts were recorded for this clonotype. CDR3 amino acids: CAWSDGSRGQFF. The DNA of the CDR3 is TGTGCCTGGAGCGACGGGAGTAGGGGGCAGTTCTTC. The rearrangement uses TRBV30 and TRBJ2-1, with D maybe TRBD2 (6 bases). The germline gives CDR1 GTSNPN, CDR2 SVGIG (reference sequence). Trimming took 3 bases from V and 12 from J, leaving 15 bases between them. This CDR3 region has 12 residues.

This clonotype was observed at least ten times. This chain uses TRBV20-1 with TRBJ2-5; D remains unclear. Germline lookup yields CDR1 DFQATT and CDR2 SNEGSKA (reference sequence). The CDR3 runs to 14 residues. V lost 4 bases and J 1 base, leaving 13 bases between the germline ends. The CDR3 DNA follows: TGCAGTGCTACCCCGACTCTTATCCAAGAGACCCAGTACTTC. This translates into CSATPTLIQETQYF.

CDR3 DNA sequence: TGTGCCAGCAGCCGCGGGACTGTGGGCAATGAGCAGTTCTTC. Residues: CASSRGTVGNEQFF. The rearrangement joins TRBV3-1 to TRBJ2-1, with D perhaps TRBD2 (6 bases). The CDR3 sequence is 14 residues long. The V end was cut by 4 bases, the J end by 6 bases, with 13 bases between. Looked up from germline, CDR1 is LGHDT and CDR2 is YNNKEL (reference sequence).

The rearrangement links TRBV3-1 to TRBJ2-3; 10 bases map to TRBD2. V lost 4 bases to trimming and J lost 2 bases; unmatched junction nucleotides: 6. The CDR3 has 16 residues. Germline V lookup: CDR1 LGHDT, CDR2 YNNKEL (reference sequence). This CDR3 is CASSLLAGDNTDTQYF. As DNA, the CDR3 is TGTGCCAGCAGCCTCCTAGCGGGAGACAACACAGATACGCAGTATTTT.

This clonotype was found many times. This chain uses TRBV24-1 with TRBJ2-7; the D gene could be TRBD1 or TRBD2 (5 bases each). The V and J ends lost 9 bases and 0 bases respectively, with 11 bases between them. From germline, CDR1 is KGHDR and CDR2 SFDVKD. CDR3 length equals 13 residues. CDR3 amino acids: CATSPGTSYEQYF. CDR3 bases: TGTGCCACCTCCCCGGGGACCTCCTACGAGCAGTACTTC.

This clonotype was detected ten times or more. V gene TRBV18 combines with J gene TRBJ1-2; no definite D call. From germline, CDR1 is KGHSH and CDR2 LQKENI. CDR3 length: 14 amino acids. V dropped 1 base and J dropped 2 bases, with 8 bases sitting between them. CDR3 protein: CASSPQETNYGYTF. In DNA form, the CDR3 reads TGTGCCAGCTCACCACAGGAGACGAACTATGGCTACACCTTC.